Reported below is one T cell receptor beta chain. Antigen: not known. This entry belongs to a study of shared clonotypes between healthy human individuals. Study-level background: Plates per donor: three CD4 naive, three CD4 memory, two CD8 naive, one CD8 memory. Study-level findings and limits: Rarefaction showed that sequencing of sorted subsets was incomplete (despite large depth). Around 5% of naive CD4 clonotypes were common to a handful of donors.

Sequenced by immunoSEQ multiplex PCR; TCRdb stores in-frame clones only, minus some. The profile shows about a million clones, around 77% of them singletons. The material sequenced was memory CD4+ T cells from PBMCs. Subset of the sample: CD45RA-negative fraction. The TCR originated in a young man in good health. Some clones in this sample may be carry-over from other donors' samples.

This CDR3 is CASSFGRVGVSTDTQYF. The CDR3 region has the DNA TGTGCCAGCAGCTTCGGCAGAGTGGGAGTTAGCACAGATACGCAGTATTTT. The chain employs TRBV11-1 and TRBJ2-3; D perhaps matches TRBD2 (5 bases). Germline V gives CDR1 SGHAT, CDR2 FQDESV (reference sequence). V lost 3 bases, J lost 0 bases, and 16 bases lay in between. There are 17 residues in the CDR3.